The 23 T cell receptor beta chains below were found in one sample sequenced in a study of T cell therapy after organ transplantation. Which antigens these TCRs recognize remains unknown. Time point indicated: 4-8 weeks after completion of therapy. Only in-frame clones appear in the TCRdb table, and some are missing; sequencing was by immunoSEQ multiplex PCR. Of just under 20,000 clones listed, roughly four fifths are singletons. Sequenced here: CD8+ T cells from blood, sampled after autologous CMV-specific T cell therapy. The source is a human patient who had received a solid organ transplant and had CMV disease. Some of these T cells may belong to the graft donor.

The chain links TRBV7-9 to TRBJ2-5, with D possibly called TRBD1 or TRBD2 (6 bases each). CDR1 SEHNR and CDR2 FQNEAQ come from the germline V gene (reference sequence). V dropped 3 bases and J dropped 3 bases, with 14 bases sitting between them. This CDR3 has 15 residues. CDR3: CASSLPGAKEETQYF. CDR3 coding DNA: TGTGCCAGCAGCTTGCCGGGGGCAAAGGAAGAGACCCAGTACTTC.

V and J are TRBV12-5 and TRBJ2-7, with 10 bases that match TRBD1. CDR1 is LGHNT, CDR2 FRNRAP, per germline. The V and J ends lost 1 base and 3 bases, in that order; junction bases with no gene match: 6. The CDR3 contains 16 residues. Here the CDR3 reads CASGLATWTGGYEQYF. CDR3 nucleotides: TGTGCTAGTGGTTTGGCCACCTGGACAGGGGGCTACGAGCAGTACTTC.

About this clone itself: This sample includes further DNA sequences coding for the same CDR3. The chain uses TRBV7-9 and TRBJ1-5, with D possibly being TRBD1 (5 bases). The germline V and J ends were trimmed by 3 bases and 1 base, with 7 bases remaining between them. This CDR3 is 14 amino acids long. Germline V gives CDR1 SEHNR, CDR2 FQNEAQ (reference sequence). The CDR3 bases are TGTGCCAGCAGCTTGGGGCCGAGCAATCAGCCCCAGCATTTT. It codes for CASSLGPSNQPQHF.

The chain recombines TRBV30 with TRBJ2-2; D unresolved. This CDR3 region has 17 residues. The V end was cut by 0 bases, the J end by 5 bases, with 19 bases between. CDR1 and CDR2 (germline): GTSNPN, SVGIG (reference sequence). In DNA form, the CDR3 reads TGTGCCTGGAGTGTTTACCCGCCCGAAGGACCGACCGGGGAGCTGTTTTTT. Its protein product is CAWSVYPPEGPTGELFF.

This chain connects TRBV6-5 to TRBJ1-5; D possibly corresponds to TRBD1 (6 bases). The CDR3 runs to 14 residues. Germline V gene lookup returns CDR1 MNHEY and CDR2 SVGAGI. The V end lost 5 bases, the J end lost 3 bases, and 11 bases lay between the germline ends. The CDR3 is CASSDTGSNQPQHF. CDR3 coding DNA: TGTGCCAGCAGTGATACAGGGTCCAATCAGCCCCAGCATTTT.

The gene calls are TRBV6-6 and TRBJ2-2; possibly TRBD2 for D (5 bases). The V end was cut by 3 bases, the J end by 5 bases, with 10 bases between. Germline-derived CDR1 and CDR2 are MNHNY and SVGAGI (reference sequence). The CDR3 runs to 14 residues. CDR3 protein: CASSYYEGTGELFF. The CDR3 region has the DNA TGTGCCAGCAGTTATTACGAGGGTACCGGGGAGCTGTTTTTT.

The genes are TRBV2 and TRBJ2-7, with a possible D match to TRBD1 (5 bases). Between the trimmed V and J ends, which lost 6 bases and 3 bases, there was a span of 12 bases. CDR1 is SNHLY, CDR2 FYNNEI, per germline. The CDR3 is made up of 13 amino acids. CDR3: CASSRTQGYEQYF. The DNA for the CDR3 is TGTGCCAGCAGCCGCACCCAGGGCTACGAGCAGTACTTC.

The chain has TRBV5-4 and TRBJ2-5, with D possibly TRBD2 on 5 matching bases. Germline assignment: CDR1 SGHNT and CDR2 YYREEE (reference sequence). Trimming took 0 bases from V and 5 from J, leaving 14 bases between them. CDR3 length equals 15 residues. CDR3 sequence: CASSLGKRSGETQYF. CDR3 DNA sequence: TGTGCCAGCAGCTTGGGGAAGCGGTCGGGGGAGACCCAGTACTTC.

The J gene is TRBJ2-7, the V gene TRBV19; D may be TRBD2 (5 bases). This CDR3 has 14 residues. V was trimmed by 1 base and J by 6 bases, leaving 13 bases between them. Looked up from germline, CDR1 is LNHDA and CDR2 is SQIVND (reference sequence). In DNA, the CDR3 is TGTGCCAGTAGTATAGGTGGGAGTCTAAGCGAGCAGTACTTC. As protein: CASSIGGSLSEQYF.

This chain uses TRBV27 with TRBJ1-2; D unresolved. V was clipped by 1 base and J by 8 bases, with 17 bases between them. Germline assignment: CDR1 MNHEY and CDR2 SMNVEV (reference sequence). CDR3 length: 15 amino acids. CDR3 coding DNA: TGTGCCAGCAGTTTATTTGAGGGATTGCGGGGAGGCTACACCTTC. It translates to CASSLFEGLRGGYTF.

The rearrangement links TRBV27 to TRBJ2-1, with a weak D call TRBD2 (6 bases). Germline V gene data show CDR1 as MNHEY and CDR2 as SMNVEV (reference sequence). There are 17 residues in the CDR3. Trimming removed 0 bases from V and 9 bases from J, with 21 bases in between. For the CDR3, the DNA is TGTGCCAGCAGTTTATCGCAATCTAGCGAAGATGCGGGTGAGCAGTTCTTC. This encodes CASSLSQSSEDAGEQFF.

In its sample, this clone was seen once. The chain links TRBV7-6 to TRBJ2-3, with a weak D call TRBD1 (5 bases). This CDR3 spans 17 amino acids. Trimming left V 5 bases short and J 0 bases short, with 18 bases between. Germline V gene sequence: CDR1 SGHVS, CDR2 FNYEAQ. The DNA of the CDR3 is TGTGCCAGCAGCCCCCTGCTCGACAGCCCCAGCACAGATACGCAGTATTTT. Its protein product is CASSPLLDSPSTDTQYF. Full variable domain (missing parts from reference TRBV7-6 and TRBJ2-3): GAGVSQSPRYKVTKRGQDVALRCDPISGHVSLYWYRQALGQGPEFLTYFNYEAQQDKSGLPNDRFSAERPEGSISTLTIQRTEQRDSAMYRCASSPLLDSPSTDTQYFGPGTRLTVL.

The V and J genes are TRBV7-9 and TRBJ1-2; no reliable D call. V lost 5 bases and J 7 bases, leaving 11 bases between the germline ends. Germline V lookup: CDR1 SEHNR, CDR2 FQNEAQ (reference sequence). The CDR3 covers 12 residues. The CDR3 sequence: CASSVNRPGYTF. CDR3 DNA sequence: TGTGCCAGCAGCGTAAACCGCCCTGGCTACACCTTC.

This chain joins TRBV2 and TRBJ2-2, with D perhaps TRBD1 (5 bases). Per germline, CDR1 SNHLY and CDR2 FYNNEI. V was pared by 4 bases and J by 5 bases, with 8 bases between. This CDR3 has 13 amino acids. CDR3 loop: CASSGQGTGELFF. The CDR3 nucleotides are TGTGCCAGCAGTGGGCAGGGTACCGGGGAGCTGTTTTTT.

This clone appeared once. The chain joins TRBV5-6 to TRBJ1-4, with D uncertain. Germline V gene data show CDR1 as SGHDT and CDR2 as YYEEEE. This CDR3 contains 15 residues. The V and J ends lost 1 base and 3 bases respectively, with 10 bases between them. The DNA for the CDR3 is TGTGCCAGCAGCTTGTGGGAGGGATCTAATGAAAAACTGTTTTTT. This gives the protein CASSLWEGSNEKLFF.

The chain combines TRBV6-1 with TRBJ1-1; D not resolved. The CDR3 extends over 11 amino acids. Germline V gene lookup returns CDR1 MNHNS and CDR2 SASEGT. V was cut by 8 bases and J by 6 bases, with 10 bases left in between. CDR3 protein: CASADVSEAFF. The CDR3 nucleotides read TGTGCCAGCGCCGACGTGTCTGAAGCTTTCTTT.

CDR3 region: CASGRVGETQYF. The CDR3 coding sequence is TGTGCCTCGGGGAGGGTGGGGGAGACCCAGTACTTC. The rearrangement links TRBV19 to TRBJ2-5; TRBD2 matches at 7 bases. The CDR3 sequence is 12 residues long. J gave up 5 bases and V 11 bases, and 8 bases lay outside the gene matches. Germline V gives CDR1 LNHDA, CDR2 SQIVND (reference sequence).

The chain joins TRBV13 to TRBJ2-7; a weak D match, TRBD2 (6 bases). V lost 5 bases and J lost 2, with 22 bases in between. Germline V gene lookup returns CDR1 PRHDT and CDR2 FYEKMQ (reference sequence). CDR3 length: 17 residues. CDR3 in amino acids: CASSARGFAEGTYEQYF. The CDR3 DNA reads TGTGCCAGCAGCGCCCGGGGGTTTGCCGAGGGTACCTACGAGCAGTACTTC.

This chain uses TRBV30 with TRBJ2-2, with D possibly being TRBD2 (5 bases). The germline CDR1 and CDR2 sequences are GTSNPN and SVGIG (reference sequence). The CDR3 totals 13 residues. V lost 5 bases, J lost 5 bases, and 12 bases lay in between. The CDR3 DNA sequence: TGTGCCTGGCAATCGCTAGCAACCGGGGAGCTGTTTTTT. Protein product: CAWQSLATGELFF.

The CDR3: CASSQGDVVAGELFF. In DNA, the CDR3 is TGCGCCAGCAGCCAGGGGGACGTTGTTGCCGGGGAGCTGTTTTTT. The chain couples TRBV4-3 to TRBJ2-2, with D possibly called TRBD1 or TRBD2 (5 bases each). CDR3 size: 15 residues. Germline loops: CDR1 LGHNA, CDR2 YSLEER. The ends were cut back, 3 bases at V and 6 bases at J, with 14 bases in the middle.

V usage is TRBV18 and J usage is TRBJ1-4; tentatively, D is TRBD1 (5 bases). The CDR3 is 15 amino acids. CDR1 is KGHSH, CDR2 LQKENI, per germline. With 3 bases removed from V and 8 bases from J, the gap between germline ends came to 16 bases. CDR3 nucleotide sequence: TGTGCCAGCTCACCGGGGCAGGCGAGAGGGGAAAAACTGTTTTTT. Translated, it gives CASSPGQARGEKLFF.

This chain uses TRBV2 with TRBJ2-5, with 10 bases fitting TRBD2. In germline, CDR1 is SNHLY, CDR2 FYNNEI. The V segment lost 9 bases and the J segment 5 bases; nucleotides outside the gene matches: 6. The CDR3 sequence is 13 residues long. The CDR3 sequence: CARGAGGRETQYF. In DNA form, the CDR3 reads TGTGCCAGAGGAGCGGGGGGGCGGGAGACCCAGTACTTC.

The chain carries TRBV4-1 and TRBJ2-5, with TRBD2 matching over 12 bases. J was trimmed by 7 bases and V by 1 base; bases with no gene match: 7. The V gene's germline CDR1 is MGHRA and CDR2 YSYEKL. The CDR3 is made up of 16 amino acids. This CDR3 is CASSQVLAGGPGTQYF. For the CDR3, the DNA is TGCGCCAGCAGCCAAGTACTAGCGGGGGGCCCTGGGACCCAGTACTTC.